A single sample gave rise to the 13 T cell receptor beta chains below, sequenced in a study of blood T cell repertoires in COVID-19. The table came from immunoSEQ multiplex PCR; TCRdb's copy has only in-frame clones and leaves some out. The sample consists of tens of thousands of clones, 90% of them appearing once. The specimen sequenced was peripheral blood. Receptor source: a human donor in a cohort sampled during active COVID-19.

V gene TRBV7-9 combines with J gene TRBJ2-3; 7 bases agree with TRBD2. Germline lookup yields CDR1 SEHNR and CDR2 FQNEAQ (reference sequence). The CDR3 is 18 residues long. J gave up 0 bases and V 4 bases, and 13 bases lay outside the gene matches. DNA of the CDR3: TGTGCCAGCAGCTGGCTAATAGCGGGTGGCGGGAGCACAGATACGCAGTATTTT. This codes for CASSWLIAGGGSTDTQYF.

The chain recombines TRBV5-1 with TRBJ1-1, with 9 bases aligning to TRBD1. The CDR3 is 14 amino acids. Germline V CDR1 and CDR2: SGHRS, YFSETQ. V shed 4 bases, J shed 5 bases, and the junction held 6 bases outside the gene matches. The CDR3 DNA reads TGCGCCAGCAGCACACTGACAGGGGGGACTGAAGCTTTCTTT. Amino acid sequence: CASSTLTGGTEAFF.

The chain recombines TRBV7-6 with TRBJ2-5; D gene unclear. The V end was cut by 1 base, the J end by 2 bases, with 8 bases between. This CDR3 region has 14 residues. Germline V CDR1 and CDR2: SGHVS, FNYEAQ. The CDR3 DNA sequence: TGTGCCAGCAGCTTAGAGTACCTACAAGAGACCCAGTACTTC. Its protein product is CASSLEYLQETQYF.

V usage is TRBV25-1 and J usage is TRBJ2-4; D ambiguous. Germline V gene sequence: CDR1 MGHDK, CDR2 SYGVNS. The CDR3 has 14 residues. Trimming shortened V by 4 bases and J by 5 bases, and 12 bases separated the two germline ends. For the CDR3, the DNA is TGTGCCAGCAGTGCCCGCACCTTAGAAAACATTCAGTACTTC. Translated, it gives CASSARTLENIQYF.

About this clone: The sample holds other DNA sequences that translate to the same CDR3. The V gene is TRBV6-2 or TRBV6-3, the J gene TRBJ2-7, with 7 bases lining up with TRBD2. The CDR3 length is 14 residues. Per germline, CDR1 MNHEY and CDR2 SVGEGT. V shed 5 bases, J shed 0 bases, and the junction held 4 bases outside the gene matches. The CDR3 is CASSPSGISYEQYF. CDR3 DNA: TGTGCCAGCAGTCCAAGCGGGATCTCCTACGAGCAGTACTTC.

The chain joins TRBV9 to TRBJ2-1; 12 bases align to TRBD1. Germline lookup yields CDR1 SGDLS and CDR2 YYNGEE. Trimming at V came to 3 bases and at J to 9 bases, leaving 7 bases not matched to a gene. The CDR3 loop spans 15 amino acids. This chain's CDR3 is CASSAGTGGIVEQFF. For the CDR3, the DNA is TGTGCCAGCAGCGCAGGGACAGGGGGCATTGTTGAGCAGTTCTTC.

The chain recombines TRBV19 with TRBJ2-2, with a weak D call TRBD1 (6 bases). Trimming removed 7 bases from V and 1 base from J, with 10 bases in between. This CDR3 is 14 amino acids long. CDR1 and CDR2 (germline): LNHDA, SQIVND (reference sequence). The CDR3, as DNA: TGTGCCAGTAATACGGACAGGAACACCGGGGAGCTGTTTTTT. Its translation is CASNTDRNTGELFF.

The V gene is TRBV9, the J gene TRBJ2-7; D possibly corresponds to TRBD2 (5 bases). CDR3 length equals 12 residues. Trimming stripped 8 bases from V and 6 bases from J, with 15 bases between. Germline lookup yields CDR1 SGDLS and CDR2 YYNGEE. CDR3 amino acids: CASSRRSSEQYF. The CDR3 region has the DNA TGTGCCAGTTCACGGAGGTCGTCCGAGCAGTACTTC.

The genes are TRBV19 and TRBJ1-1; 7 positions agree with TRBD1. The germline gives CDR1 LNHDA, CDR2 SQIVND (reference sequence). The CDR3 consists of 12 residues. V was clipped by 8 bases and J by 8 bases; unmatched bases: 8. The CDR3 sequence is CASQQGLAEAFF. The CDR3 bases are TGTGCCAGTCAACAGGGGTTAGCAGAAGCTTTCTTT.

This chain joins TRBV9 and TRBJ1-6; D remains unclear. The V end was cut by 0 bases, the J end by 5 bases, with 6 bases between. Germline CDR1 SGDLS, CDR2 YYNGEE. This CDR3 contains 14 residues. The CDR3: CASSVAGDNSPLHF. The CDR3 DNA reads TGTGCCAGCAGCGTAGCGGGAGATAATTCACCCCTCCACTTT.

CDR3 bases: TGTGCCAGTAGCCCCCCACAGGGTCAAGGTGGCTACACCTTC. Its translation is CASSPPQGQGGYTF. V and J are TRBV19 and TRBJ1-2; TRBD1 might be the D (6 bases). This CDR3 spans 14 amino acids. Trimming stripped 6 bases from V and 7 bases from J, with 18 bases between. Germline CDR1 is LNHDA and CDR2 is SQIVND (reference sequence).

The V and J genes are TRBV4-3 and TRBJ2-1; TRBD2 aligns across 7 bases. The germline V gene has CDR1 LGHNA and CDR2 YSLEER. This CDR3 has 16 amino acids. V shed 4 bases and J 0 bases; nucleotides not matched to a gene: 6. CDR3: CASSRVGGSSYNEQFF. CDR3 nucleotide sequence: TGCGCCAGCAGCCGTGTCGGGGGGAGCTCCTACAATGAGCAGTTCTTC.

The V and J genes are TRBV18 and TRBJ1-3; 11 nucleotides align to TRBD1. Trimming removed 6 bases from V and 4 bases from J; junction bases left unmatched: 14. Germline V lookup: CDR1 KGHSH, CDR2 LQKENI. The length of the CDR3 is 18 residues. The CDR3 reads CASSKGQGVPSGGNTIYF. In nucleotides, the CDR3 is TGTGCCAGCTCTAAGGGACAGGGGGTCCCATCGGGCGGAAACACCATATATTTT.